Below are 7 T cell receptor beta chains sequenced from a single sample in a study of T cell responses to AZD1222 COVID-19 vaccine. The assay was immunoSEQ multiplex PCR, and TCRdb's table has in-frame clones only and misses some. The table records about 110,000 clones, roughly 90% of them present only once. Sequenced material: peripheral blood, taken on day 0 of AZD1222 vaccination. These receptors were taken from an adult in good health.

The V call is TRBV5-1, the J call TRBJ1-1; D gene unclear. Trimming took 0 bases from V and 7 from J, leaving 7 bases between them. The CDR3 has 12 amino acids. Germline V gives CDR1 SGHRS, CDR2 YFSETQ. The CDR3 reads CASSLAGSEAFF. The DNA for the CDR3 is TGCGCCAGCAGCTTGGCCGGCAGTGAAGCTTTCTTT.

The gene calls are TRBV19 and TRBJ1-5, with a possible D match to TRBD1 (5 bases). Germline CDR1 LNHDA, CDR2 SQIVND (reference sequence). There are 15 residues in the CDR3. V was trimmed by 4 bases and J by 7 bases, leaving 17 bases between them. The CDR3 bases are TGTGCCAGTAGTACAGACAGTTTTCCTTCCCAGCCCCAGCATTTT. Translating gives CASSTDSFPSQPQHF.

The chain links TRBV28 to TRBJ1-5; 12 positions match TRBD1. J gave up 1 base and V 2 bases, and 9 bases lay outside the gene matches. The CDR3 length is 19 residues. Per germline, CDR1 MDHEN and CDR2 SYDVKM. Here the CDR3 DNA reads TGTGCCAGCAGTTTACTCGGGGGACAGGGGGCGCGGAGCAATCAGCCCCAGCATTTT. Its translation is CASSLLGGQGARSNQPQHF.

The gene calls are TRBV5-8 and TRBJ1-3; D uncertain. Germline V lookup: CDR1 SGHTS, CDR2 YDEGEE. CDR3 length: 14 residues. Trimming pared 3 bases from V and 3 bases from J, leaving 10 bases between. The CDR3 nucleotides are TGTGCCAGCAGCTCGACCTATGATGGAAACACCATATATTTT. Its translation is CASSSTYDGNTIYF.

This clone was observed a few times. The chain is built from TRBV20-1 and TRBJ1-1, with D unclear. Trimming cost V 5 bases and J 9 bases, with 10 bases left between them. The CDR3 is made up of 10 amino acids. Germline V gene data show CDR1 as DFQATT and CDR2 as SNEGSKA (reference sequence). The CDR3 spells CSAGLPKAFF. CDR3 nucleotides: TGCAGTGCTGGTCTTCCTAAAGCTTTCTTT.

V is TRBV5-1 and J is TRBJ1-1; 8 bases line up with TRBD1. The CDR3 is 14 amino acids. Germline trimming cut 2 bases from V and 3 bases from J; bases unmatched to any gene: 3. Looked up from germline, CDR1 is SGHRS and CDR2 is YFSETQ. The CDR3 DNA reads as TGCGCCAGCAGCTTCAGGGGGCTGGACACTGAAGCTTTCTTT. Its protein product is CASSFRGLDTEAFF.

The chain is built from TRBV19 and TRBJ1-1; D is perhaps TRBD1 (5 bases). Germline CDR1 and CDR2: LNHDA and SQIVND (reference sequence). V was shortened by 5 bases and J by 1 base, with 17 bases between the two germline ends. The CDR3 totals 16 residues. Here the CDR3 DNA reads TGTGCCAGTAGTTCGGGTGGGGCCCTTGGGAACACTGAAGCTTTCTTT. It specifies CASSSGGALGNTEAFF.